This TCR beta chain was captured in a study of T cell repertoires in cytomegalovirus infection. Study at large: Public TCR beta signature analysis indicated the presence of both CMV infection and matching HLA type.

TCRdb reanalysed the reads using MiXCR and keeps one entry per CDR3 protein. Found here are around 770,000 distinct CDR3 sequences, 25% to 30% of them singletons; the top ten hold roughly 13%. This clonotype has more than one count but fewer than ten. Its antigen remains unidentified. The CDR3 is made up of 12 amino acids. Germline CDR1 reads SEHNR; CDR2 reads FQNEAQ (reference sequence). The ends were cut back, 8 bases at V and 7 bases at J, with 12 bases in the middle. General observations from the study: CMV-specific TCR beta clonotypes restricted by HLA-C were the ones dominating the ex vivo response.

This specimen was cultured CD8+ T cells from PBMCs, taken from culture after CMV antigen stimulation. The source is a human donor in good health (CMV status not recorded). Some clones in this sample may be carry-over from other donors' samples. V usage is TRBV7-9 and J usage is TRBJ2-1, with unresolved D. CDR3 loop: CASYGQTNEQFF. The CDR3 DNA reads TGTGCCAGCTACGGGCAAACGAATGAGCAGTTCTTC.